This T cell receptor (beta chain) was found in a study of patients and donors after allogeneic stem cell transplantation. TCRdb fed the RT-PCR reads into MiXCR, producing one record per CDR3 protein. This table holds about 57,000 distinct CDR3 sequences, approximately 12% found once. This clonotype has more than one count but fewer than ten. The germline CDR1 and CDR2 sequences are ENHRY and SYGVKD. Trimming took off 6 bases at V and 5 bases at J, with 11 bases between the two ends. This CDR3 spans 12 amino acids. The rearrangement links TRBV10-3 to TRBJ2-7, with a possible D match to TRBD1 (6 bases). The sample taken for sequencing was blood, either unsorted or a sorted T cell fraction (not recorded which). This receptor was identified in a human donor who was either an allogeneic HSCT recipient or a stem cell or donor lymphocyte infusion donor (not recorded which). It is not recorded whose cells these are; they may come from a transplant donor. The CDR3 spells CAISERDNEQYF. CDR3 coding DNA: TGTGCCATCAGCGAGAGGGACAACGAGCAGTACTTC.